The 8 T cell receptor beta chains listed next were all sequenced from one sample in a study of PD-1 blockade in classical Hodgkin lymphoma. Profiling relied on immunoSEQ multiplex PCR, and the TCRdb table lists in-frame clones only, not all of them. The repertoire consists of roughly 86,000 clones, with under 85% occurring once and the leading ten covering over 15%. Time point given: cycle 4 day 1 (C4D1), after 6 weeks of nivolumab. Autologous stem cell transplantation was followed by relapse in every patient, and brentuximab vedotin exposure varied. The sequenced sample was peripheral blood mononuclear cells (PBMCs), obtained before the fourth cycle of nivolumab. These receptors were obtained from a human donor with classical Hodgkin lymphoma.

V is TRBV10-1 and J is TRBJ2-7; D uncertain. Germline CDR1 WNHNN, CDR2 SYGVQD (reference sequence). The CDR3 has 15 residues. The V end was cut by 2 bases, the J end by 3 bases, with 14 bases between. CDR3 amino acids: CASSERSPNFYEQYF. CDR3 bases: TGCGCCAGCAGTGAGAGGTCGCCCAACTTCTACGAGCAGTACTTC.

V usage is TRBV4-2 and J usage is TRBJ2-7, with TRBD2 matching 10 bases. The junction had 7 bases not matched to a gene; V was cut back by 4 bases and J by 7 bases. Germline CDR1 is LGHNA and CDR2 is YNFKEQ. This CDR3 is built from 14 residues. CDR3 sequence (DNA): TGTGCCAGCAGCCTGACCGGGACTAGCGTGGAGCAGTACTTC. Encoded protein: CASSLTGTSVEQYF.

This clone has more than one count but fewer than ten. The V gene is TRBV25-1, the J gene TRBJ2-4; TRBD1 matches at 8 bases. The CDR3 is made up of 14 amino acids. V dropped 5 bases and J dropped 8; count of bases not matched to a gene: 8. Germline CDR1 MGHDK, CDR2 SYGVNS. The CDR3 DNA follows: TGTGCCAGCAGTCCGACAGGGGTCGGGGACATTCAGTACTTC. It specifies CASSPTGVGDIQYF.

The chain employs TRBV10-3 and TRBJ2-2; 10 bases are a match to TRBD1. The V and J ends lost 4 bases and 6 bases, in that order; junction bases with no gene match: 8. CDR1 is ENHRY and CDR2 is SYGVKD in the germline V gene. The CDR3 loop spans 16 amino acids. Here the CDR3 DNA reads TGTGCCATCAGTGGGACCCGGGACAGGGGAGCCGGGGAGCTGTTTTTT. Its translation is CAISGTRDRGAGELFF.

The chain couples TRBV7-2 to TRBJ2-1, with 7 nucleotides matching TRBD2. Germline V gene data show CDR1 as SGHTA and CDR2 as FQGNSA. The CDR3 contains 16 residues. J lost 5 bases, V lost 2 bases, and 9 bases had no gene match. The CDR3 DNA reads TGTGCCAGCAGCTTAAGGGCCTGGGGGGGGAACAATGAGCAGTTCTTC. Its protein is CASSLRAWGGNNEQFF.

The CDR3 loop is CASSEARFGTEGYTF. CDR3 sequence (DNA): TGTGCCAGCAGCGAGGCTCGCTTTGGGACAGAAGGCTACACCTTC. The gene calls are TRBV5-5 and TRBJ1-2, with 7 bases fitting TRBD1. J was trimmed by 8 bases and V by 4 bases; bases with no gene match: 14. From germline, CDR1 is SGHKS and CDR2 YYEKEE (reference sequence). The CDR3 runs 15 residues.

This chain uses TRBV2 with TRBJ2-1; the match to TRBD2 covers 7 bases. With V trimmed by 7 bases and J by 2 bases, 5 bases remained unmatched. Per the germline V gene, CDR1 is SNHLY and CDR2 is FYNNEI. This CDR3 spans 14 amino acids. The CDR3 loop reads CASKRRETYNEQFF. The CDR3 nucleotides are TGTGCCAGCAAGAGGCGGGAGACCTACAATGAGCAGTTCTTC.

The chain couples TRBV30 to TRBJ2-4; 9 positions match TRBD1. The CDR3 is 16 amino acids. CDR1 is GTSNPN and CDR2 is SVGIG in the germline V gene (reference sequence). Unmatched junction bases numbered 11, after V lost 5 bases and J lost 3 bases. Here the CDR3 DNA reads TGTGCCTGGGGATTCGGGGACAGGGTTGTCAAAAACATTCAGTACTTC. It translates to CAWGFGDRVVKNIQYF.